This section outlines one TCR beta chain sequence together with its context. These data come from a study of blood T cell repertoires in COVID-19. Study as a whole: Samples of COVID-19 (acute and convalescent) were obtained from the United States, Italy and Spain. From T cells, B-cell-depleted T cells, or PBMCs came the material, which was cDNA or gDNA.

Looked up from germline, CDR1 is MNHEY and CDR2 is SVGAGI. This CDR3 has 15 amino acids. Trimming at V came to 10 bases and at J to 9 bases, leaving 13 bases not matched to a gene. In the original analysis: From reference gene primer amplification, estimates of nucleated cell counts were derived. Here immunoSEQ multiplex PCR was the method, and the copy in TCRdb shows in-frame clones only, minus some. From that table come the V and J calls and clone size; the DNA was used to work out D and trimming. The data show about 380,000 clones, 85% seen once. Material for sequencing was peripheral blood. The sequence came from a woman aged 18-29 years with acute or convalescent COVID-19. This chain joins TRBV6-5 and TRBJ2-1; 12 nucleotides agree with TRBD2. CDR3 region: CATRTGTSGRGEQFF. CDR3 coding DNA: TGTGCCACGAGAACCGGGACTAGCGGGCGGGGTGAGCAGTTCTTC.